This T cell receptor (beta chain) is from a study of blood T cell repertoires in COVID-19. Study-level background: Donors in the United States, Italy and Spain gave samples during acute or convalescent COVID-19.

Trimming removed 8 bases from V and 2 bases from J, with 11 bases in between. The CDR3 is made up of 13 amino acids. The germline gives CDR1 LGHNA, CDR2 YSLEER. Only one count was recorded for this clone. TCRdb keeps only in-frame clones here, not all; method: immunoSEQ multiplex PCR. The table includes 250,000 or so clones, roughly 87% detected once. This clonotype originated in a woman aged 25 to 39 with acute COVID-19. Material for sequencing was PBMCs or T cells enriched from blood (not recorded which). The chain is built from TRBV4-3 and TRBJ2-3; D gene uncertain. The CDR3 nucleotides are TGCGCCAGCGCCGCCGGGTCCACAGATACGCAGTATTTT. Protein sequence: CASAAGSTDTQYF.